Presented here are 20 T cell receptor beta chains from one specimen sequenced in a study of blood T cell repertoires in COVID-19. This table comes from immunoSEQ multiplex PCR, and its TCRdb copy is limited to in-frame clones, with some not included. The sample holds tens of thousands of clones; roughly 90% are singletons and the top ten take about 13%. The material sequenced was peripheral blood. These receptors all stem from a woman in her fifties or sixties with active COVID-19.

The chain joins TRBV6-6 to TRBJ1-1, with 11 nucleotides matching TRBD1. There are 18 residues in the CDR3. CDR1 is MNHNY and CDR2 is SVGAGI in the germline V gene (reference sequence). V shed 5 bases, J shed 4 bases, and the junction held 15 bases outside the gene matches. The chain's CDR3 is CASSHTIGQGAEGTEAFF. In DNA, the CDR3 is TGTGCCAGCAGTCACACAATTGGACAGGGGGCGGAGGGCACTGAAGCTTTCTTT.

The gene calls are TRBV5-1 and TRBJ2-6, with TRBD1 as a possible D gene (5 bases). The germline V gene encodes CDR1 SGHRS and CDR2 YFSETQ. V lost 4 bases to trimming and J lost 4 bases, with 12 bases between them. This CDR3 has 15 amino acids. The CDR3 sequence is CASSAGSAGANVLTF. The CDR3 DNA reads TGCGCCAGCAGCGCAGGGTCGGCCGGGGCCAACGTCCTGACTTTC.

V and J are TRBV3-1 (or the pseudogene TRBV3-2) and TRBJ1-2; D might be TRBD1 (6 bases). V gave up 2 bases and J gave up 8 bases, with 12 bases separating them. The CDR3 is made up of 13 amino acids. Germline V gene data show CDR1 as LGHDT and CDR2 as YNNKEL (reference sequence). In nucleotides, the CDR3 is TGTGCCAGCAGCCAAACAGGGACCAGGGGCTACACCTTC. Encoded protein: CASSQTGTRGYTF.

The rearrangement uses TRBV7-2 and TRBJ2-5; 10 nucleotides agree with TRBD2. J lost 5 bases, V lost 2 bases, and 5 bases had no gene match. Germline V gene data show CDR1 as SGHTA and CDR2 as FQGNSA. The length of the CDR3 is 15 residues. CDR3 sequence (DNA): TGTGCCAGCAGCTTAATAGCGGGGGGTGGTGAGACCCAGTACTTC. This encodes CASSLIAGGGETQYF.

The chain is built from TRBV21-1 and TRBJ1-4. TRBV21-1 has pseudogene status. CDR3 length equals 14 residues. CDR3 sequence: CASSKGHRTTLGFF. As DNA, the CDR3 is TGTGCCAGCAGCAAAGGTCACCGGACTACTCTTGGGTTTTTT.

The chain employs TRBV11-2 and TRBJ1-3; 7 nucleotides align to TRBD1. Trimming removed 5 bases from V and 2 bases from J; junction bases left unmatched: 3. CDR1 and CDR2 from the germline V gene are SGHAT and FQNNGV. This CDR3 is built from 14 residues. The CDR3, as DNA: TGTGCCAGCAGCCAAACAGGGGCTGGAAACACCATATATTTT. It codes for CASSQTGAGNTIYF.

The CDR3 is CASSLPDRLQFF. CDR3 bases: TGTGCCAGCAGTTTACCGGACAGACTACAGTTCTTC. The rearrangement joins TRBV5-4 to TRBJ2-1, with D tentatively TRBD1 (6 bases). The germline V and J ends were trimmed by 5 bases and 13 bases, with 16 bases remaining between them. The CDR3 covers 12 residues. Germline V lookup: CDR1 SGHNT, CDR2 YYREEE (reference sequence). The full variable domain, rest sourced from reference TRBV5-4 and TRBJ2-1, is ETGVTQSPTHLIKTRGQQVTLRCSSQSGHNTVSWYQQALGQGPQFIFQYYREEENGRGNFPPRFSGLQFPNYSSELNVNALELDDSALYLCASSLPDRLQFFGPGTRLTVL.

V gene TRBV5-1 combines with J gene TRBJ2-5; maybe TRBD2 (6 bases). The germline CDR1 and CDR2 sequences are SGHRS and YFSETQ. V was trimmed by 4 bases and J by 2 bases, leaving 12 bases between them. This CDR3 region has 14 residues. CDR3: CASSRAGFQETQYF. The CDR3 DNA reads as TGCGCCAGCAGCCGGGCGGGGTTTCAAGAGACCCAGTACTTC.

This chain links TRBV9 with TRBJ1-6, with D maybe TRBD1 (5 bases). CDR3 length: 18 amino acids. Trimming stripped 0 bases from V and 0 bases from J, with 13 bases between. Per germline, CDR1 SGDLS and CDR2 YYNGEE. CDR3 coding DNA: TGTGCCAGCAGCGTAGACGGGGGTGAAAGCTCCTATAATTCACCCCTCCACTTT. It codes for CASSVDGGESSYNSPLHF.

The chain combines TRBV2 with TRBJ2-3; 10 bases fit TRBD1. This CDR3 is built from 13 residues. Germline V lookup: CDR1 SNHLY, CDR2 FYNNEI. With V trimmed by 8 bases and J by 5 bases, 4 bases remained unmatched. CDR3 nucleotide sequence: TGTGCCAGCGACAGGGGGCGCCGAGATACGCAGTATTTT. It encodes CASDRGRRDTQYF.

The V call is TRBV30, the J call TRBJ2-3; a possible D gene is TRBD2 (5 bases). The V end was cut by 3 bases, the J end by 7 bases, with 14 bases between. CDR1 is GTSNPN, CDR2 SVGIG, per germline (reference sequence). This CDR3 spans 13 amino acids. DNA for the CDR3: TGTGCCTGGAGCCCGGGGTCGGGAAATACGCAGTATTTT. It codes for CAWSPGSGNTQYF.

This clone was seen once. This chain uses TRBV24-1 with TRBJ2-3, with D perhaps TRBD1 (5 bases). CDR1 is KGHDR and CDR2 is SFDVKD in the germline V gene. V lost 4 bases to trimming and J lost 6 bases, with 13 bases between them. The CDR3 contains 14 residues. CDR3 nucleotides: TGTGCCACCAGTGACCGTTCAGGGATGGATACGCAGTATTTT. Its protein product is CATSDRSGMDTQYF.

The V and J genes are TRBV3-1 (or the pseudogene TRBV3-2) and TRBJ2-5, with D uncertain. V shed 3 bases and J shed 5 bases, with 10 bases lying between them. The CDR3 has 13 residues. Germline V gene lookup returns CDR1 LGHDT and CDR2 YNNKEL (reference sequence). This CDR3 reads CASSQAGWETQYF. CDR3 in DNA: TGTGCCAGCAGCCAGGCAGGCTGGGAGACCCAGTACTTC.

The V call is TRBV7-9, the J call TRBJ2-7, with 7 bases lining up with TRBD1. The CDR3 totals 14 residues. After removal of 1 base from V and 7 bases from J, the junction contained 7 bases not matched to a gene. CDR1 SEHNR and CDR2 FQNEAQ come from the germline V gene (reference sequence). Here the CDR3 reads CASSLGVGGGEQYF. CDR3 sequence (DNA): TGTGCCAGCAGCTTAGGGGTAGGGGGCGGGGAGCAGTACTTC. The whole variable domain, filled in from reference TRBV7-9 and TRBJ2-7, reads DTGVSQNPRHKITKRGQNVTFRCDPISEHNRLYWYRQTLGQGPEFLTYFQNEAQLEKSRLLSDRFSAERPKGSFSTLEIQRTEQGDSAMYLCASSLGVGGGEQYFGPGTRLTVT.

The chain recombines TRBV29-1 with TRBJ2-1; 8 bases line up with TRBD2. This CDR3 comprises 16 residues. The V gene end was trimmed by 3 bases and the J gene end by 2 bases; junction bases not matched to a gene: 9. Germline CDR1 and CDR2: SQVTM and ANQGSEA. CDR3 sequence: CSVEVVSGTAYNEQFF. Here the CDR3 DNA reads TGCAGCGTTGAGGTGGTTAGCGGGACTGCCTACAATGAGCAGTTCTTC.

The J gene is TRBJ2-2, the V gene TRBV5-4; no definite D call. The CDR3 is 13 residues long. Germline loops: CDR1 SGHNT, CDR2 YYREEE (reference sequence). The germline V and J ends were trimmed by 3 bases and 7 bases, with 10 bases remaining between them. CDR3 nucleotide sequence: TGTGCCAGCAGCTCCGCATCAGGCGGGGAGCTGTTTTTT. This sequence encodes CASSSASGGELFF.

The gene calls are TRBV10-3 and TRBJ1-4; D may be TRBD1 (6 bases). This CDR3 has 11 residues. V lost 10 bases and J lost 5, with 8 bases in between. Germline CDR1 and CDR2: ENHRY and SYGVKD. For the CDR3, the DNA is TGTGCCACCGGACAGAATGAAAAACTGTTTTTT. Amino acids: CATGQNEKLFF.

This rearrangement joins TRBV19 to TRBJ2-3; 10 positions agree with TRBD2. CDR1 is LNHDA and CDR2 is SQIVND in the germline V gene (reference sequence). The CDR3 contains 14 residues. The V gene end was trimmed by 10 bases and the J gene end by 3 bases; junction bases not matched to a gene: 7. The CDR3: CATERGGLTDTQYF. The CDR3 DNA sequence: TGTGCCACCGAGCGGGGGGGCTTAACAGATACGCAGTATTTT. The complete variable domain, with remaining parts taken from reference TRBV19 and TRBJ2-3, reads DGGITQSPKYLFRKEGQNVTLSCEQNLNHDAMYWYRQDPGQGLRLIYYSQIVNDFQKGDIAEGYSVSREKKESFPLTVTSAQKNPTAFYLCATERGGLTDTQYFGPGTRLTVL.

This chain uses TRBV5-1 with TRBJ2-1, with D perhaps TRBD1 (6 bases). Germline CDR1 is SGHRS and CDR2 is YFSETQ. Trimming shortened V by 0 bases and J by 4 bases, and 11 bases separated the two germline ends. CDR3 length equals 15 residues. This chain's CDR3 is CASSLEGHVYNEQFF. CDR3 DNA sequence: TGCGCCAGCAGCTTGGAGGGACACGTTTACAATGAGCAGTTCTTC. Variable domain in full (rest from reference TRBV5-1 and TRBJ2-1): KAGVTQTPRYLIKTRGQQVTLSCSPISGHRSVSWYQQTPGQGLQFLFEYFSETQRNKGNFPGRFSGRQFSNSRSEMNVSTLELGDSALYLCASSLEGHVYNEQFFGPGTRLTVL.

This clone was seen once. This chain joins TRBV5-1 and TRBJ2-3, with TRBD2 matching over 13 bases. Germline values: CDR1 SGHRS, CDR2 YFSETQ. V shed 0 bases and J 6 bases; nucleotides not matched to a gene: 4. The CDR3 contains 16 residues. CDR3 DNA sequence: TGCGCCAGCAGCTTGGCGCCGGGACTAGCGGGGGATACGCAGTATTTT. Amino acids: CASSLAPGLAGDTQYF.